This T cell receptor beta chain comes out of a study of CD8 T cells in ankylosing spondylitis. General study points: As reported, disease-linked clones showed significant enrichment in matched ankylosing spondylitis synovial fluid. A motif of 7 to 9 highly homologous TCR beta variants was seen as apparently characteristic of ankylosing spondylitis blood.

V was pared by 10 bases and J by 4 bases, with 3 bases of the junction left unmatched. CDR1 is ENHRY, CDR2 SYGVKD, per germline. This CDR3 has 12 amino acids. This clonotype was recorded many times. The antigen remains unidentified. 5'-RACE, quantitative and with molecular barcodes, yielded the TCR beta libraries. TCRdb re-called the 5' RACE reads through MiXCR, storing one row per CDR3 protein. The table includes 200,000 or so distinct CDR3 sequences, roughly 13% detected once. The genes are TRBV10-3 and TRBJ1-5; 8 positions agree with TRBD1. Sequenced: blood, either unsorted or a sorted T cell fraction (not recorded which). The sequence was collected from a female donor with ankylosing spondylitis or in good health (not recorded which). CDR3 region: CATWTGNQPQHF. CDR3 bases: TGTGCCACTTGGACAGGGAATCAGCCCCAGCATTTT.